What follows are 30 T cell receptor beta chains derived from one specimen sequenced in a study of T-cell reconstitution after alpha-beta-depleted transplantation in children. It was with unique molecular identifiers that the TCRbeta library was prepared. A single record per CDR3 protein comes from TCRdb applying MiXCR to the PCR reads. The sample has around 70,000 distinct CDR3 sequences, approximately 10% seen once. The input for sequencing was PBMCs, taken before TCRalphabeta/CD19-depleted stem cell transplant. The receptor set was obtained from a boy aged 5-17 years with acute myeloid leukemia, due to receive a stem cell transplant.

This clonotype occurred many times. The chain joins TRBV12-3 or TRBV12-4 to TRBJ2-2; a possible D gene is TRBD2 (6 bases). CDR3 size: 15 residues. V gave up 5 bases and J gave up 8 bases, with 18 bases separating them. The CDR3 is CASSPSTRPTGELFF. As DNA, the CDR3 is TGTGCCAGCAGTCCCTCGACTAGACCGACTGGGGAGCTGTTTTTT.

In its sample, this clonotype was seen many times. The CDR3 coding sequence is TGTGCCAGCAGCGTAGACCTCATTAGCAATCAGCCCCAGCATTTT. This gives the protein CASSVDLISNQPQHF. The chain recombines TRBV9 with TRBJ1-5; D gene unclear. CDR1 and CDR2 (germline): SGDLS, YYNGEE. The CDR3 length is 15 residues. V lost 0 bases and J lost 0, with 7 bases in between.

This clonotype was counted ten times or more. The V gene is TRBV12-3 or TRBV12-4, the J gene TRBJ2-7; possible D gene TRBD1, 6 bases. This CDR3 is 14 amino acids long. V was clipped by 6 bases and J by 6 bases, with 18 bases between them. The CDR3 sequence: CASRIQGPTTEQYF. The CDR3 DNA is TGTGCCAGCAGAATACAGGGTCCCACTACCGAGCAGTACTTC.

This clonotype was observed at least ten times. This chain joins TRBV10-3 and TRBJ2-7, with TRBD1 matching 8 bases. Germline lookup yields CDR1 ENHRY and CDR2 SYGVKD. V lost 4 bases, J lost 0 bases, and 2 bases stayed unmatched. The CDR3 is 14 residues long. CDR3 in DNA: TGTGCCATCAGTGCAGGACAGGGCTCCTACGAGCAGTACGTC. Translated, it gives CAISAGQGSYEQYV.

This clonotype was observed at least ten times. The J gene is TRBJ2-3, the V gene TRBV5-1, with D possibly being TRBD2 (5 bases). From germline, CDR1 is SGHRS and CDR2 YFSETQ. CDR3 length equals 17 residues. The V and J ends lost 4 bases and 1 base respectively, with 19 bases between them. Written as DNA, the CDR3 is TGCGCCAGCAGCCTCCTGGGGTGGGAGAGGGGCACAGATACGCAGTATTTT. Encoded protein: CASSLLGWERGTDTQYF. Looking up the rest from reference TRBV5-1 and TRBJ2-3 gives the full variable domain: KAGVTQTPRYLIKTRGQQVTLSCSPISGHRSVSWYQQTPGQGLQFLFEYFSETQRNKGNFPGRFSGRQFSNSRSEMNVSTLELGDSALYLCASSLLGWERGTDTQYFGPGTRLTVL.

This clonotype was seen repeatedly, ten times or more. V is TRBV5-1 and J is TRBJ1-1, with 7 bases fitting TRBD1. The CDR3 extends over 14 amino acids. Germline V gene sequence: CDR1 SGHRS, CDR2 YFSETQ. The V and J ends lost 3 bases and 1 base, in that order; junction bases with no gene match: 3. This CDR3 is CASSWDRPNTEAFF. The CDR3 region has the DNA TGCGCCAGCAGCTGGGACAGACCGAACACTGAAGCTTTCTTT.

As for this clonotype: This may arise from a read error, as a much more abundant clone is one base away. The gene calls are TRBV5-1 and TRBJ2-7; D is unresolved. Germline CDR1 and CDR2: SGHRS and YFSETQ. The V and J ends lost 1 base and 6 bases respectively, with 11 bases between them. The CDR3 extends over 13 amino acids. CDR3 sequence reads: CASSLTSPSEQYF. CDR3 in DNA: TGCGCCAGCAGCTTGACAAGCCCATCCGAGCAGTACTTC.

In this sample, this clonotype turned up many times. The V and J genes are TRBV20-1 and TRBJ2-4; perhaps D is TRBD1 or TRBD2 (6 bases each). Trimming took 3 bases from V and 8 from J, leaving 14 bases between them. The CDR3 sequence is 13 residues long. Germline CDR1 DFQATT, CDR2 SNEGSKA (reference sequence). The CDR3 DNA follows: TGCAGTGCTAGTCGGGGGCAAGGGCACATTCAGTACTTC. Amino acids: CSASRGQGHIQYF.

Many counts were recorded for this clonotype. The V call is TRBV29-1, the J call TRBJ2-2; D is perhaps TRBD1 or TRBD2 (5 bases each). With 7 bases removed from V and 4 bases from J, the gap between germline ends came to 13 bases. CDR1 and CDR2 from the germline V gene are SQVTM and ANQGSEA. The CDR3 spans 13 residues. The CDR3 spells CSGGRGGTGELFF. The CDR3 coding sequence is TGCAGCGGGGGACGCGGTGGCACCGGGGAGCTGTTTTTT.

This clonotype showed up many times. V gene TRBV4-1 combines with J gene TRBJ2-5, with unresolved D. The germline V gene has CDR1 MGHRA and CDR2 YSYEKL. This CDR3 has 13 amino acids. Trimming stripped 4 bases from V and 5 bases from J, with 11 bases between. In DNA, the CDR3 is TGCGCCAGCAGCCCAGTCACTGAGGAGACCCAGTACTTC. Translating gives CASSPVTEETQYF.

This clonotype occurred many times. The chain employs TRBV12-3 or TRBV12-4 and TRBJ1-6; weak D call: TRBD1 (5 bases). Trimming shortened V by 4 bases and J by 6 bases, and 13 bases separated the two germline ends. This CDR3 is 15 amino acids long. This CDR3 reads CASSWGGDLNSPLHF. DNA for the CDR3: TGTGCCAGCAGTTGGGGGGGGGACCTTAATTCACCCCTCCACTTT.

This clonotype was counted ten times or more. The chain has TRBV7-9 and TRBJ2-7, with D perhaps matching TRBD1 (6 bases). V lost 5 bases and J 5 bases, leaving 19 bases between the germline ends. This CDR3 is 15 amino acids long. Germline V gene lookup returns CDR1 SEHNR and CDR2 FQNEAQ (reference sequence). CDR3 DNA: TGTGCCAGCAGCCTTCCGGGACAAATTGGTGACGAGCAGTACTTC. This sequence encodes CASSLPGQIGDEQYF.

CDR3: CSASAGVNIQYF. CDR3 DNA sequence: TGCAGTGCTAGCGCAGGGGTGAACATTCAGTACTTC. The chain combines TRBV20-1 with TRBJ2-4; D is perhaps TRBD1 (6 bases). This CDR3 spans 12 amino acids. V was shortened by 3 bases and J by 7 bases, with 10 bases between the two germline ends. Germline CDR1 is DFQATT and CDR2 is SNEGSKA (reference sequence).

This clonotype was observed at least ten times. This sequence joins TRBV20-1 and TRBJ2-4, with D unresolved. Germline assignment: CDR1 DFQATT and CDR2 SNEGSKA (reference sequence). The V and J ends lost 5 bases and 3 bases respectively, with 14 bases between them. CDR3 length equals 14 residues. In DNA, the CDR3 is TGCAGTGCTGGTGGAACTTTTGGCAAAAACATTCAGTACTTC. Its protein product is CSAGGTFGKNIQYF.

Ten or more counts support this clonotype. This chain uses TRBV20-1 with TRBJ2-7; maybe TRBD1 (5 bases). Germline V gene lookup returns CDR1 DFQATT and CDR2 SNEGSKA (reference sequence). The CDR3 loop spans 13 amino acids. Trimming cost V 5 bases and J 0 bases, with 11 bases left between them. The CDR3 region has the DNA TGCAGTGCTGTAGACAGTTTCTCCTACGAGCAGTACGTC. Residues: CSAVDSFSYEQYV.

This clonotype was detected many times. The genes are TRBV12-3 or TRBV12-4 and TRBJ1-6, with D possibly being TRBD1 (6 bases). The CDR3 runs 14 residues. V was shortened by 6 bases and J by 4 bases, with 10 bases between the two germline ends. The CDR3 bases are TGTGCCAGCAGACAGGGCACTTATAATTCACCCCTCCACTTT. Translating gives CASRQGTYNSPLHF.

Many counts were recorded for this clonotype. The V and J genes are TRBV13 and TRBJ2-7; D not certain. V lost 5 bases and J 4 bases, leaving 15 bases between the germline ends. The CDR3 runs 14 residues. Germline V CDR1 and CDR2: PRHDT, FYEKMQ (reference sequence). The chain's CDR3 is CASSGMVPIYEQYF. The CDR3, as DNA: TGTGCCAGCAGCGGAATGGTACCAATATACGAGCAGTACTTC. Using reference TRBV13 and TRBJ2-7 for the parts outside the CDR3, the full variable domain is AAGVIQSPRHLIKEKRETATLKCYPIPRHDTVYWYQQGPGQDPQFLISFYEKMQSDKGSIPDRFSAQQFSDYHSELNMSSLELGDSALYFCASSGMVPIYEQYFGPGTRLTVT.

This clonotype has a count of ten or more. The V gene is TRBV2, the J gene TRBJ1-2, with 11 bases lining up with TRBD1. V lost 7 bases to trimming and J lost 8 bases; unmatched junction nucleotides: 6. From germline, CDR1 is SNHLY and CDR2 FYNNEI. This CDR3 region has 13 residues. CDR3 loop: CASNGQGANGYTF. For the CDR3, the DNA is TGTGCCAGCAACGGACAGGGGGCTAACGGCTACACCTTC. Using reference TRBV2 and TRBJ1-2 for the parts outside the CDR3, the full variable domain is EPEVTQTPSHQVTQMGQEVILRCVPISNHLYFYWYRQILGQKVEFLVSFYNNEISEKSEIFDDQFSVERPDGSNFTLKIRSTKLEDSAMYFCASNGQGANGYTFGSGTRLTVV.

This clonotype occurred many times. This chain connects TRBV5-1 to TRBJ2-1; no definite D call. Per germline, CDR1 SGHRS and CDR2 YFSETQ. V gave up 5 bases and J gave up 1 base, with 4 bases separating them. The CDR3 is 12 residues long. In DNA, the CDR3 is TGCGCCAGCAGACGGTCCTACAATGAGCAGTTCTTC. Its translation: CASRRSYNEQFF.

This clonotype was seen at least ten times. The DNA of the CDR3 is TGCAGTGCTGGTCCGAGGGCTTATGAGACCCAGTACTTC. Translating it yields CSAGPRAYETQYF. The chain joins TRBV20-1 to TRBJ2-5; TRBD2 is a possible D gene (5 bases). Trimming pared 5 bases from V and 5 bases from J, leaving 15 bases between. Germline V gene lookup returns CDR1 DFQATT and CDR2 SNEGSKA (reference sequence). The CDR3 length is 13 residues.

This clonotype was seen repeatedly, ten times or more. V gene TRBV3-1 combines with J gene TRBJ1-1, with D tentatively TRBD1 (6 bases). Germline V CDR1 and CDR2: LGHDT, YNNKEL (reference sequence). The V end lost 3 bases, the J end lost 1 base, and 9 bases lay between the germline ends. CDR3 length equals 14 residues. The DNA for the CDR3 is TGTGCCAGCAGCCAGATACAGGGGAACACTGAAGCTTTCTTT. Translating it yields CASSQIQGNTEAFF.

This clonotype showed up many times. This chain uses TRBV2 with TRBJ2-4; unclear D gene. CDR1 and CDR2 from the germline V gene are SNHLY and FYNNEI. The CDR3 has 12 amino acids. V was cut by 4 bases and J by 9 bases, with 10 bases left in between. In DNA, the CDR3 is TGTGCCAGCAGTGGAGGAGTGAGCATTCAGTACTTC. Protein: CASSGGVSIQYF.

The table lists this clonotype with many counts. The gene calls are TRBV4-3 and TRBJ2-3; unclear D gene. CDR1 and CDR2 (germline): LGHNA, YSLEER. V lost 3 bases to trimming and J lost 4 bases, with 8 bases between them. This CDR3 contains 13 residues. The CDR3 coding sequence is TGCGCCAGCAGCCATTCTGCAGCAGATACGCAGTATTTT. It yields the protein CASSHSAADTQYF.

This clonotype was seen ten or more times. This chain links TRBV9 with TRBJ2-3, with no clear D. Germline V lookup: CDR1 SGDLS, CDR2 YYNGEE. Trimming shortened V by 0 bases and J by 3 bases, and 5 bases separated the two germline ends. This CDR3 region has 13 residues. The CDR3 loop reads CASSVVSTDTQYF. Written as DNA, the CDR3 is TGTGCCAGCAGCGTAGTATCTACAGATACGCAGTATTTT.

This clonotype was seen ten or more times. The V gene is TRBV5-1, the J gene TRBJ2-1, with 8 nucleotides matching TRBD2. CDR3 length: 17 amino acids. V was clipped by 0 bases and J by 5 bases; unmatched bases: 10. In germline, CDR1 is SGHRS, CDR2 YFSETQ. The CDR3 protein is CASSLELLAGLNNEQFF. The CDR3 nucleotides are TGCGCCAGCAGCTTGGAGCTTCTAGCGGGCCTAAACAATGAGCAGTTCTTC.

Concerning this clonotype itself: A read error may produce the germline difference seen at one junction end. This chain joins TRBV4-1 and TRBJ2-1; 8 nucleotides agree with TRBD2. The CDR3 contains 17 residues. Germline loops: CDR1 MGHRA, CDR2 YSYEKL. The CDR3 nucleotides read TGCGCCAGCAGCCAAGAGGGAACTAGCGGAGTCTACAATAAGCAGTTCTTC. Residues: CASSQEGTSGVYNKQFF.

This clonotype was seen ten or more times. The rearrangement joins TRBV5-1 to TRBJ2-3; D not resolved. The CDR3 extends over 16 amino acids. Germline CDR1 SGHRS, CDR2 YFSETQ. Between the trimmed V and J ends, which lost 3 bases and 2 bases, there was a span of 16 bases. The CDR3: CASSSGTVLTTDTQYF. CDR3 nucleotide sequence: TGCGCCAGCAGCTCCGGTACAGTGCTTACCACAGATACGCAGTATTTT.

Concerning this clonotype itself: A much larger clone lies one base from this, so it may be a read error. The genes are TRBV29-1 and TRBJ1-1; D gene unclear. The CDR3 is made up of 10 amino acids. Trimming left V 4 bases short and J 8 bases short, with 8 bases between. Germline V gene sequence: CDR1 SQVTM, CDR2 ANQGSEA. CDR3 sequence reads: CSVADEEAFF. The CDR3 region has the DNA TGCAGCGTTGCAGATGAGGAAGCTTTCTTT.

The CDR3 reads CALQGAGGNTIYF. CDR3 DNA sequence: TGTGCTTTACAGGGGGCGGGCGGCAACACCATATATTTT. The chain has TRBV30 and TRBJ1-3; 9 bases are shared with TRBD1. The CDR3 is 13 amino acids. The germline V gene encodes CDR1 GTSNPN and CDR2 SVGIG (reference sequence).

This clonotype was found many times. The rearrangement links TRBV27 to TRBJ2-7, with 7 bases identical to TRBD2. The CDR3 length is 15 residues. Trimming at V came to 4 bases and at J to 3 bases, leaving 9 bases not matched to a gene. The germline V gene encodes CDR1 MNHEY and CDR2 SMNVEV (reference sequence). The DNA of the CDR3 is TGTGCCAGCAGTTGGTCTAGCGGAGCCTTCTACGAGCAGTACTTC. This encodes CASSWSSGAFYEQYF.